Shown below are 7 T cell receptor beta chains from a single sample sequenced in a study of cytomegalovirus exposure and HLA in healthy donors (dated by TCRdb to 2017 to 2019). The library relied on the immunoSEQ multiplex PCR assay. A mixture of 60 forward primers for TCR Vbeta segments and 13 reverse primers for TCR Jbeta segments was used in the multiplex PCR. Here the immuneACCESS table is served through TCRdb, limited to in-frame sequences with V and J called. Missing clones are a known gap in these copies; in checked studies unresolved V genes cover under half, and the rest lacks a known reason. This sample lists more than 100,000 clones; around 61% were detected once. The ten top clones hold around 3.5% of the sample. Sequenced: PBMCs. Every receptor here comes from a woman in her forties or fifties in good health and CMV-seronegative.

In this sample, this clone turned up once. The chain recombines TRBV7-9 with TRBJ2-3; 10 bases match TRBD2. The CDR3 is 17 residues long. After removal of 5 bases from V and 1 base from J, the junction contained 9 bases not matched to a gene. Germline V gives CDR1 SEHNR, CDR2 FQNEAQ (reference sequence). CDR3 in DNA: TGTGCCAGCAGCAGGCGAGCGGGGGGGCCGCGCACAGATACGCAGTATTTT. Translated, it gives CASSRRAGGPRTDTQYF.

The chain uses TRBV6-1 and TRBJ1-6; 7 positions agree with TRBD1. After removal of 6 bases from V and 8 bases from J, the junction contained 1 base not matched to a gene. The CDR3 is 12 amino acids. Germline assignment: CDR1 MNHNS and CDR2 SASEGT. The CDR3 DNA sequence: TGTGCCAGCAGGGACAGGTATTCACCCCTCCACTTT. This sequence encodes CASRDRYSPLHF.

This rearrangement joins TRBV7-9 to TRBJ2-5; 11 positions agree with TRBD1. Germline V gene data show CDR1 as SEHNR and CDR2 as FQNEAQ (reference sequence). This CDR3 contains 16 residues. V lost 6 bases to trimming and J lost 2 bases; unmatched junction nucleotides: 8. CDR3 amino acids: CASRGPRDRGQETQYF. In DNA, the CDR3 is TGTGCCAGCAGAGGACCCAGGGACAGGGGGCAAGAGACCCAGTACTTC.

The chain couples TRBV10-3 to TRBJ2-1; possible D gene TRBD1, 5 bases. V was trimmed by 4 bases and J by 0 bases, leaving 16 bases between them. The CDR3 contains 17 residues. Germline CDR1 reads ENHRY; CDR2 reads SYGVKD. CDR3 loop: CAISAAGAPSSYNEQFF. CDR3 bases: TGTGCCATCAGTGCTGCTGGGGCCCCGAGCTCCTACAATGAGCAGTTCTTC.

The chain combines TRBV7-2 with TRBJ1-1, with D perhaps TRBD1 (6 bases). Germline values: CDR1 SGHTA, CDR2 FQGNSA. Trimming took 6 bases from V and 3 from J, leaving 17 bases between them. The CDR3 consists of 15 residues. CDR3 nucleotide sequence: TGTGCCAGCAGTTACAGGGCCCTAAGGGACACTGAAGCTTTCTTT. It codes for CASSYRALRDTEAFF.

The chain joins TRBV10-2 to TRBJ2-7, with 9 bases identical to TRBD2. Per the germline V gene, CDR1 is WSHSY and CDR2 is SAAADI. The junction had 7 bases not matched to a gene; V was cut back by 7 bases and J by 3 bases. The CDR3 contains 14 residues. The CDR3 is CASKAGGRVYEQYF. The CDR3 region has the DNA TGCGCCAGCAAGGCGGGGGGGCGGGTCTACGAGCAGTACTTC.

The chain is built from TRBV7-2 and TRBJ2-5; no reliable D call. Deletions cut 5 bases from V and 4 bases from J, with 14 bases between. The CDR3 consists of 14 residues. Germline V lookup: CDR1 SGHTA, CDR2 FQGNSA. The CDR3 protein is CASSAANGRETQYF. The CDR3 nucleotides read TGTGCCAGCAGCGCCGCTAATGGGCGAGAGACCCAGTACTTC.